This T cell receptor (beta chain) is from a study of blood T cells in healthy people across ages (dated by TCRdb to between 2015 and 2017). For context, the study as a whole: In model experiments, template switching captured about one uniquely barcoded TCR beta cDNA molecule for every two T cells. Donors were grouped into four age groups: young (average roughly 15 years), middle-aged (less than 40), aged (around 56) and long-lived (approximately 78). Age-related changes in TCR beta repertoire diversity were measured in the study by deep sequencing normalized with unique cDNA molecular identifiers. Using the same blood draw, the study looked at two additional independent replicas of 1 million unique cDNA reads for two donors, one aged 18 to 30 and the other aged 80 or older. Overall study outcomes, separate from this receptor: Compared with the aged group, the long-lived group had more naive CD4+ T cells, fewer expanded clones and increased TCR diversity, a pattern suggesting age selection. The CMV infection status of donors was not known, potentially confounding age-related changes in expanded clonotypes. There was a strong correlation between observed TCR beta diversity and the percentage of naive T cells measured by flow cytometry. Observed TCR beta diversity per million T cells fell roughly linearly with age, and a significant reduction was already apparent by age roughly 40. Estimates of total diversity based on one million sequenced T cells were regarded as lower bounds and as underestimates. Bulk unsorted PBMC profiling prevented conclusive comparison of naive and antigen-experienced compartments.

The CDR3, cysteine through phenylalanine, is 17 amino acids long. Left in the record is the CDR3 DNA by itself, 51 bases read in frame from the first base. The germline V gene gives CDR1 as SGHDT and CDR2 as YYEEEE. V was cut back by 0 bases and J by 3 bases, leaving a gap of 17 bases between them. Library generation was performed with 5' RACE. Instrument on record: Illumina HiSeq 2500. The second PCR ran for about 6 to 12 cycles and used a J-beta primer mix along with a sample-barcoded 5' primer. A unique molecular identifier was introduced onto each TCR beta cDNA molecule by a template-switch 5' adaptor carrying 12 random nucleotides. Each sample yielded at least 3 million CDR3-containing paired-end reads. All of the RNA was converted into first-strand cDNA using the Mint cDNA synthesis kit, with a TRBC-specific oligonucleotide serving as the primer. After uracil-DNA glycosylase treatment, a first 18-cycle PCR used universal primers M1SS and BC2_uni_R on all cDNA. Regarding the original processing steps: Normalization of each sample was performed by random selection of 1 million high-quality reads, each carrying a distinct molecular identifier. Instead of being binned into consensus sequences, reads with shared molecular identifiers were discarded. MiTCR, set to a Q25 quality threshold and the strictest error-elimination algorithm, was used for CDR3 identification, clonotype clustering and error correction. A nonparametric unseen species model using Euler transformation provided a lower-bound estimate of total TCR beta diversity. TCRdb handled the public reads itself, with Q25 trimming in fastp and clone calling in MiXCR, and kept productive beta chains. Records with the same CDR3 protein are collapsed into one entry carrying the most frequent genes and DNA. None of the V and J calls come from the authors' own analysis; TCRdb made them. In this sample the table shows some 930,000 distinct CDR3 sequences, approximately 32% of which occur a single time. Roughly a tenth of the sample is in the top ten clones.

As regards this clonotype: There is no known antigen for this receptor. No much larger clone is present one base from it, and per-base qualities are unavailable.

Systemically healthy Caucasian individuals from Russia, around 38 in total and aged about 6 to 90 years, were included as donors. Each donor gave 9.5 to 10 milliliters of peripheral blood, drawn into EDTA-treated Vacutainer tubes. Ficoll-Paque density-gradient centrifugation was used to isolate PBMCs, with at least 7 million per sample. Trizol reagent was used to extract total RNA from the PBMCs, yielding at least 6 micrograms per sample. For every donor, flow cytometry on a PBMC aliquot measured the percentage of naive CD45RAhigh/CD27high T cells. The data were also submitted as part of a second study, on T cells of mothers and their children. The second study, in turn, reports: The donors were nine systemically healthy Caucasian individuals, made up of three mothers and their six children. cDNA synthesis used all of the extracted RNA, with approximately 1.4 ug of RNA in each 15 ul reaction. In the second PCR, sample barcodes and 2-4 random nucleotides were introduced via the M1S primer. Over 10 million TCR beta CDR3 reads came from each mother, compared with around 3 million reads from each child. In both related and unrelated pairs, thymic selection shapes the output of TCR recombination in a similar way, with inherited differences having only a minor effect. Normalized repertoire overlap was always found to be slightly, but never significantly, higher in related mother-child pairs than in unrelated mother-child pairs. No persistent microchimeric T cell clones were detected, at a sensitivity of approximately 90 clones per million clonotypes. To look for features that set related mother-child pairs apart from unrelated individuals, the researchers ran deep NGS to compare the TCR beta repertoires of mothers and children. The mean age was roughly 44 +/- 4 years for the mothers and roughly 11 +/- 4 years for the children. After adapter ligation was performed with NEBNext reagents, the libraries were sequenced on an Illumina HiSeq 2000 with 100+100 nt paired-end reads. Mother and child libraries were prepared a month apart and sequenced in separate runs to prevent cross-contamination. Each donor had between 500,000 and 2,000,000 distinct TCR beta clonotypes identified. Naive TCR beta clonotypes were estimated from low-frequency clonotypes matched to each donor's FACS-determined naive share, without sorting.

The chain is encoded by TRBV5-6 joined to TRBJ2-3; the D gene is possibly TRBD2, with 7 bases matching. The sequence was obtained from a woman between 40 and 55 years old in good health. Sequencing input: blood. The CDR3 protein sequence reads: CASSLASSGGATDTQYF. The nucleotide sequence reads as follows: TGTGCCAGCAGCTTGGCTTCTAGTGGGGGGGCAACAGATACGCAGTATTTT.